What follows describes a single T cell receptor (beta chain). The antigen is undetermined. The table came from immunoSEQ multiplex PCR; TCRdb's copy has only in-frame clones and leaves some out. The top ten hold 2% to 3% of the sample, which has roughly 420,000 clones, 89% seen once. The data were obtained in a study of Ad26.COV2.S vaccination and SARS-CoV-2 variants. As for treatment: 15 to 20 received Ad26.COV2.S at low or high dose, single or two shots; about 5 received placebo; per-sample allocation not given. Sampling was performed 63 days after the first vaccine or placebo injection. Study-wide results and limits: Participants in the vaccine arm had higher spike-specific TCR breadth; placebo recipients had lower.

Germline CDR1 LGHNA, CDR2 YSLEER. V lost 1 base to trimming and J lost 0 bases, with 13 bases between them. The CDR3 length is 17 residues. The chain recombines TRBV4-3 with TRBJ1-3; D unclear. This TCR was sampled from a person aged 18-60 years who received the Ad26.COV2.S COVID-19 vaccine or a placebo. The starting material was peripheral blood, obtained in a trial of Ad26.COV2.S vaccine versus placebo. Here the CDR3 reads CASSQVLGFYSGNTIYF. CDR3 nucleotide sequence: TGCGCCAGCAGCCAAGTTCTAGGGTTTTACTCTGGAAACACCATATATTTT.